This TCR beta chain was sequenced during a study of shared clonotypes between healthy human individuals. Study-level results: Of the naive CD4 clonotypes, around 4.9% were shared across a few donors.

The authors split each subset's genomic DNA evenly across several immunoSEQ plates. The table came from immunoSEQ multiplex PCR; TCRdb's copy has only in-frame clones and leaves some out. The table lists 600,000 to 750,000 clones, roughly 88% of them singletons, with 34% in the top ten. The CDR3 totals 16 residues. From germline, CDR1 is MNHEY and CDR2 SMNVEV (reference sequence). The trim removed 5 bases at V and 3 bases at J, leaving 8 bases unmatched. A note on this clone: Its target is unknown.

The material sequenced was memory CD8+ T cells from PBMCs. Described subset: CD45RO+ cells pooled with CCR7-negative TemRA cells. The clonotype comes from a man younger than 35 in good health. Some clones in this sample may be carry-over from other donors' samples. This chain connects TRBV27 to TRBJ2-1, with TRBD1 matching over 9 bases. The CDR3: CASSPLTGGLYNEQFF. In DNA, the CDR3 is TGTGCCAGCAGTCCTCTGACAGGGGGACTCTACAATGAGCAGTTCTTC.